The sample holds many counts of the clone carrying this T cell receptor beta chain. What it binds is unknown. The data derive from a study of T cell repertoires in cytomegalovirus infection. Study context: CMV infection plus the matching HLA type was flagged by public TCR beta signatures. Points from the study as a whole: Individuals carrying CMV plus the relevant HLA were identified by cumulative frequency of public TCR beta families. The ex vivo response was dominated by HLA-C-restricted CMV-specific TCR beta clonotypes.

Via MiXCR, TCRdb re-called the reads, giving one row per CDR3 protein. The sample carries under 130,000 distinct CDR3 sequences, around 40% recorded once. CDR1 is MDHEN and CDR2 is SYDVKM in the germline V gene. The V end was cut by 2 bases, the J end by 0 bases, with 14 bases between. This CDR3 contains 16 residues. The sequence was obtained from a human donor in good health (CMV status not recorded). Some clones in this sample may be carry-over from other donors' samples. The chain joins TRBV28 to TRBJ2-7; tentatively, D is TRBD2 (6 bases). This material consisted of CD8+ T cells from cultured PBMCs, taken from culture after CMV antigen stimulation. CDR3 sequence: CASSLVGGVVSYEQYF. The CDR3 DNA reads as TGTGCCAGCAGTTTAGTAGGAGGGGTCGTCTCCTACGAGCAGTACTTC.